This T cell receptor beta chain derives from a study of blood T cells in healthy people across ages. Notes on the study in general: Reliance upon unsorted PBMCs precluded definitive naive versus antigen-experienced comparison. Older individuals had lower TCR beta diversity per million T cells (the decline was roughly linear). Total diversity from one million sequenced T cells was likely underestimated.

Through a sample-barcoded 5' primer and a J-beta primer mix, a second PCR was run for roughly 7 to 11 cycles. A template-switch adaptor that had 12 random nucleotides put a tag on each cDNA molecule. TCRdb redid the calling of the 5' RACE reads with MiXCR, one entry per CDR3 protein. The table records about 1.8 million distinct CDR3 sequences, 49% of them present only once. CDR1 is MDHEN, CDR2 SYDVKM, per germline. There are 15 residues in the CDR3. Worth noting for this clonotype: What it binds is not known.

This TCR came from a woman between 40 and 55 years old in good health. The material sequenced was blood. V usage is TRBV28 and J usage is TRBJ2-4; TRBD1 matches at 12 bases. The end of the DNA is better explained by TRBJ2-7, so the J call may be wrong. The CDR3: CASSLTGTGGFEQYF. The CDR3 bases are TGTGCCAGCAGTTTAACCGGGACAGGGGGCTTCGAGCAGTACTTC.